The clone carrying this TCR beta chain has a count of ten or more. Its antigen is as yet unknown. TCR beta CDR3 regions were amplified from RNA transcripts. TCR CDR3 regions were first amplified by RT-PCR with HTBI primers. Via MiXCR, TCRdb re-called the multiplex PCR reads, giving one row per CDR3 protein. The sample has about 50,000 distinct CDR3 sequences, 49% seen once. These data originate in a study of T cells in Graves' hyperthyroidism and ophthalmopathy. Overall study context: Sampling of peripheral blood happened at initial diagnosis, prior to any treatment.

Patients having uncontrolled infection, another autoimmune disease, pregnancy or lactation were not included. PBMCs were derived from under 13 ml fresh peripheral blood. The CDR3 has 10 amino acids. The junction had 3 bases not matched to a gene; V was cut back by 9 bases and J by 8 bases. Germline assignment: CDR1 MDHEN and CDR2 SYDVKM. Study conclusions and caveats: In blood, most of the thyroid clonotypes expanded above 0.001 were also present.

The chain combines TRBV28 with TRBJ1-2; 7 bases line up with TRBD1. This TCR was sampled from a woman aged 30 to 39 with Graves' ophthalmopathy. Sequencing input: blood. CDR3 sequence (DNA): TGTGCCAGGACAGGGTGCGGCTACACCTTC. This codes for CARTGCGYTF.